The clone carrying this T cell receptor (beta chain) was seen just once. Its antigen is currently unknown. The record originates from a study of T cell responses to AZD1222 COVID-19 vaccine. Study observations and caveats: Distributed over spike, vaccine-associated CD4 TCRs predominated at 160-218 and 743-854. Reportedly, nearly half the spike-specific TCRs target unmutated variant regions.

Assay used: immunoSEQ multiplex PCR; TCRdb lists only in-frame clones, some missing. The data show about 180,000 clones, with around 88% seen just once and more than 7% held by the top ten. The CDR3 is 14 residues long. CDR1 is SNHLY and CDR2 is FYNNEI in the germline V gene. Deletions cut 7 bases from V and 4 bases from J, with 13 bases between. The receptor comes from an adult in good health. The chain recombines TRBV2 with TRBJ1-4; D call uncertain. This specimen was peripheral blood, taken on day 0 of AZD1222 vaccination. Here the CDR3 reads CASTKMGFNEKLFF. CDR3 DNA sequence: TGTGCCAGCACCAAGATGGGTTTTAATGAAAAACTGTTTTTT.